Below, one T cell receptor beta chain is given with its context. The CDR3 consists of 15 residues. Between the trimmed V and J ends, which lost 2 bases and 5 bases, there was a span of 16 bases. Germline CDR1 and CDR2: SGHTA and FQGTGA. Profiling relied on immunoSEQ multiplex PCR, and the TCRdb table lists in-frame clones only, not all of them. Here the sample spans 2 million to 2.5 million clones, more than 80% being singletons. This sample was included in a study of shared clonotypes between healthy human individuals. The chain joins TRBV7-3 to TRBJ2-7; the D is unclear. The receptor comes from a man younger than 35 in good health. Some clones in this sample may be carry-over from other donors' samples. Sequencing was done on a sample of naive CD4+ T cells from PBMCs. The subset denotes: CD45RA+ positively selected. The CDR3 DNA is TGTGCCAGCAGCTTATCAGCCGCCCCTACCCACGAGCAGTACTTC. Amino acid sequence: CASSLSAAPTHEQYF. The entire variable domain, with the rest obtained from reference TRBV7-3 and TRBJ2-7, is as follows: GAGVSQTPSNKVTEKGKYVELRCDPISGHTALYWYRQSLGQGPEFLIYFQGTGAADDSGLPNDRFFAVRPEGSVSTLKIQRTERGDSAVYLCASSLSAAPTHEQYFGPGTRLTVT.